The subject of this entry is one TCR beta chain. Study processing details: Amplification with reference gene primers provided the estimates of nucleated cell counts. Produced via immunoSEQ multiplex PCR; TCRdb's table is partial and in-frame only. V and J calls plus clone size are reproduced from that table; the DNA served to infer D and trimming. The repertoire holds some 50,000 clones, with over 75% as singletons. This sample is part of a study of blood T cell repertoires in COVID-19. Overall study context: The study drew acute and convalescent COVID-19 samples from the United States, Italy and Spain. T cells, B-cell-depleted T cells, or PBMCs provided the cDNA or gDNA that served as material.

The sequence was collected from a man aged 35-49 years with acute or convalescent COVID-19. Material for sequencing was peripheral blood.

The CDR3 sequence is CASSLASPSLTSGGQETQYF. Here the CDR3 DNA reads TGTGCCAGCAGCTTAGCCTCTCCTTCCCTTACTAGCGGGGGCCAAGAGACCCAGTACTTC. J is TRBJ2-5 and V is TRBV11-3, with 11 bases matching TRBD2. CDR3 size: 20 residues. The germline V gene encodes CDR1 SGHNT and CDR2 YENEEA. Trimming cost V 1 base and J 1 base; bases outside gene matches: 14.